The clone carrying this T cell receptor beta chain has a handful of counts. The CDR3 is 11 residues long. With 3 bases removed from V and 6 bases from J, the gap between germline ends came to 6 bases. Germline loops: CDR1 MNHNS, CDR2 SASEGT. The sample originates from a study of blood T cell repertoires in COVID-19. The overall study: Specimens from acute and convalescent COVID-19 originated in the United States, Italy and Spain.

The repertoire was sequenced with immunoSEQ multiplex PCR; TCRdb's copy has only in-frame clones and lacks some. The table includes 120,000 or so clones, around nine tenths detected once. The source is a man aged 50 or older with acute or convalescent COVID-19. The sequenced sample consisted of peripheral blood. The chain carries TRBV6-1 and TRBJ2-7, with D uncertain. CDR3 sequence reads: CASSDSAEQYF. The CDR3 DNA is TGTGCCAGCAGTGACAGTGCCGAGCAGTACTTC.